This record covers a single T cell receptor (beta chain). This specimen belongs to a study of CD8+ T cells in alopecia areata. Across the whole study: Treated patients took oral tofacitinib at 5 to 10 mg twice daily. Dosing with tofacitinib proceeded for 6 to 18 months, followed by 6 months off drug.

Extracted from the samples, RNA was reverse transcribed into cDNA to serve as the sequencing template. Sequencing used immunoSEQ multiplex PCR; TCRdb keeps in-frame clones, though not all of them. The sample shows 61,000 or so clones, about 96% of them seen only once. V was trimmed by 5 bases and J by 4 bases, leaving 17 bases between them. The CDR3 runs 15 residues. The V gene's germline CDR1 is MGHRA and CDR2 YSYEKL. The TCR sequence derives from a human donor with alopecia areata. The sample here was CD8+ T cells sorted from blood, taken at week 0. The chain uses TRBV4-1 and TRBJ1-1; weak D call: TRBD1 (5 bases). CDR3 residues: CASSSSSNGGTEAFF. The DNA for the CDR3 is TGCGCCAGCAGCTCTTCCAGTAACGGGGGCACTGAAGCTTTCTTT.